Each of the 12 T cell receptor beta chains below was sequenced from the same sample in a study of blood T cell repertoires in COVID-19. Here immunoSEQ multiplex PCR was the method, and the copy in TCRdb shows in-frame clones only, minus some. Seen here are under 200,000 clones, 82% observed once, and the top ten hold under 6.5%. The material sequenced was PBMCs or T cells enriched from blood (not recorded which). These receptors originate from a woman in her sixties or seventies with acute COVID-19.

This clone was detected once. The chain links TRBV24-1 to TRBJ2-5; 10 bases map to TRBD2. The CDR3 length is 18 residues. Germline CDR1 KGHDR, CDR2 SFDVKD. V shed 5 bases and J 4 bases; nucleotides not matched to a gene: 15. The CDR3 DNA reads as TGTGCCACCAGTGCCCGCGGAGCGGGAGGGCCACTGGTAGAGACCCAGTACTTC. Its protein is CATSARGAGGPLVETQYF.

The rearrangement links TRBV27 to TRBJ1-5; maybe TRBD1 (6 bases). The CDR3 has 17 residues. The V end was cut by 5 bases, the J end by 0 bases, with 17 bases between. Germline V gives CDR1 MNHEY, CDR2 SMNVEV (reference sequence). The CDR3 coding sequence is TGTGCCAGCAGTGCCCAAGGGACACCTCTTAGCAATCAGCCCCAGCATTTT. Translated, it gives CASSAQGTPLSNQPQHF.

The gene calls are TRBV28 and TRBJ2-2, with D perhaps TRBD1 (6 bases). The V gene lost 4 bases and the J gene lost 5 bases, with 11 bases spanning the gap. This CDR3 is 14 amino acids long. Germline CDR1 is MDHEN and CDR2 is SYDVKM. The CDR3 coding sequence is TGTGCCAGCAGTTCCTACAGGGTAACCGGGGAGCTGTTTTTT. This encodes CASSSYRVTGELFF.

This clone showed up just a few times. The chain uses TRBV6-2 or TRBV6-3 and TRBJ1-6; D not resolved. Deletions cut 8 bases from V and 10 bases from J, with 12 bases between. CDR1 and CDR2 from the germline V gene are MNHEY and SVGEGT. CDR3 length equals 12 residues. CDR3 sequence: CASRSGGSPLHF. As DNA, the CDR3 is TGTGCCAGCCGTTCGGGAGGATCACCCCTCCACTTT.

The chain is built from TRBV30 and TRBJ1-4, with D possibly matching TRBD1 (5 bases). Trimming took off 1 base at V and 11 bases at J, with 5 bases between the two ends. The CDR3 length is 10 residues. Germline V gene lookup returns CDR1 GTSNPN and CDR2 SVGIG (reference sequence). CDR3 protein: CAWSEGKLFF. Here the CDR3 DNA reads TGTGCCTGGAGTGAGGGGAAACTGTTTTTT.

This clone was counted a single time. V gene TRBV28 combines with J gene TRBJ1-5, with a weak D call TRBD1 (5 bases). The CDR3 consists of 15 residues. Trimming took off 5 bases at V and 7 bases at J, with 18 bases between the two ends. Germline loops: CDR1 MDHEN, CDR2 SYDVKM. The CDR3 DNA follows: TGTGCCAGCAGTCCCCCGGGACTCAACAGCCAGCCCCAGCATTTT. It encodes CASSPPGLNSQPQHF.

The chain joins TRBV11-2 to TRBJ1-6; D is possibly TRBD1 (6 bases). The CDR3 has 13 residues. Germline CDR1 and CDR2: SGHAT and FQNNGV. Trimming pared 5 bases from V and 15 bases from J, leaving 17 bases between. The CDR3 is CASSQGSREVLHF. DNA for the CDR3: TGTGCCAGCAGCCAGGGGAGTAGGGAAGTCCTCCACTTT.

V is TRBV19 and J is TRBJ1-2, with TRBD1 as a possible D gene (5 bases). Germline V gives CDR1 LNHDA, CDR2 SQIVND (reference sequence). The CDR3 covers 13 residues. V was cut by 5 bases and J by 8 bases, with 15 bases left in between. The CDR3 loop reads CASSLEAQGGYTF. In DNA form, the CDR3 reads TGTGCCAGTAGTCTCGAAGCTCAGGGAGGCTACACCTTC.

The V call is TRBV18, the J call TRBJ1-1, with D tentatively TRBD1 (6 bases). The CDR3 runs to 16 residues. Trimming removed 0 bases from V and 0 bases from J, with 11 bases in between. Per the germline V gene, CDR1 is KGHSH and CDR2 is LQKENI. The CDR3 spells CASSPPVQGMNTEAFF. Written as DNA, the CDR3 is TGTGCCAGCTCACCACCGGTCCAGGGGATGAACACTGAAGCTTTCTTT.

This clone was seen once. CDR3 amino acids: CASSQADRAYNSPLHF. CDR3 DNA: TGCGCCAGCAGCCAAGCGGACAGGGCCTATAATTCACCCCTCCACTTT. This rearrangement joins TRBV4-3 to TRBJ1-6, with 8 positions matching TRBD1. V dropped 1 base and J dropped 2; count of bases not matched to a gene: 1. This CDR3 contains 16 residues. CDR1 and CDR2 from the germline V gene are LGHNA and YSLEER.

This chain joins TRBV9 and TRBJ2-1; 10 bases line up with TRBD2. Germline values: CDR1 SGDLS, CDR2 YYNGEE. The V segment lost 0 bases and the J segment 6 bases; nucleotides outside the gene matches: 3. The CDR3 is made up of 15 amino acids. In nucleotides, the CDR3 is TGTGCCAGCAGCGTAGGACTAGCGGGCACCAATGAGCAGTTCTTC. Amino acids: CASSVGLAGTNEQFF.

V and J are TRBV19 and TRBJ1-6, with a tentative D call TRBD1 (6 bases). The V end lost 10 bases, the J end lost 8 bases, and 15 bases lay between the germline ends. This CDR3 comprises 13 residues. Germline lookup yields CDR1 LNHDA and CDR2 SQIVND (reference sequence). The CDR3 is CATNRAFDSPLHF. The CDR3 coding sequence is TGTGCCACAAACAGGGCATTCGATTCACCCCTCCACTTT.